Listed here is a single T cell receptor beta chain. This CDR3 spans 14 amino acids. Trimming pared 3 bases from V and 5 bases from J, leaving 14 bases between. Germline CDR1 is GTSNPN and CDR2 is SVGIG (reference sequence). A TCRbeta library incorporating unique molecular identifiers was prepared. TCRdb reprocessed the PCR reads via MiXCR and lists one record per CDR3 protein. The table includes approximately 170,000 distinct CDR3 sequences, 8.5% to 14% detected once. This sample was included in a study of T-cell reconstitution after alpha-beta-depleted transplantation in children. The J gene is TRBJ1-5, the V gene TRBV30; D perhaps matches TRBD1 (5 bases). The source material was PBMCs, sampled before TCRalphabeta/CD19-depleted stem cell transplant. This TCR came from a boy between 2 and 15 years old with acute myeloid leukemia, due to receive a stem cell transplant. The CDR3 reads CAWSKDTYDQPQHF. CDR3 nucleotide sequence: TGTGCCTGGAGCAAGGACACGTACGATCAGCCCCAGCATTTT.